The clone carrying this T cell receptor (beta chain) was seen a few times. TCRdb's table, derived via immunoSEQ multiplex PCR, lists solely in-frame clones and lacks some. The data show about 110,000 clones, with over 65% seen just once and approximately 6.2% held by the top ten. The sample is drawn from a study of blood T cell repertoires in COVID-19. About the research overall: Some COVID-19 samples were acute and others convalescent; all came from the United States, Italy and Spain. T cells, B-cell-depleted T cells, or PBMCs provided the cDNA or gDNA that served as material.

Germline V lookup: CDR1 MNHEY, CDR2 SMNVEV (reference sequence). Losses at the gene ends were 5 bases for V and 2 bases for J; bases not matched to a gene: 11. The CDR3 is 16 amino acids. The sample comprised peripheral blood. The sequence derives from an elderly man with COVID-19, enrolled during active disease. The chain uses TRBV27 and TRBJ2-7; the match to TRBD2 covers 8 bases. This chain's CDR3 is CASSGLAGRPTYEQYF. The CDR3 bases are TGTGCCAGCAGTGGATTAGCGGGGAGGCCCACCTACGAGCAGTACTTC.